The rows below give T cell receptor beta chains drawn from one sample of a study of T-cell reconstitution after alpha-beta-depleted transplantation in children. From the PCR reads, TCRdb called clonotypes with MiXCR, one entry per CDR3 protein. This sample has 600,000 or so distinct CDR3 sequences; roughly 24% occur once, and the top ten carry 11% to 15%. The starting material was PBMCs, mostly from graft donor cells, obtained 360 days after TCRalphabeta/CD19-depleted stem cell transplant. Receptors originate from a boy in the first two years of life who had a stem cell transplant for acute myeloid leukemia, so the T cells may come from the graft donor. Each CDR3 is given with its conserved first and last residue. D genes are given only for firm matches. The size of a clone is reported for some rows only, either as once, few or many, or as a class for expanded clones.

V,size,J,D,CDR3,DNA
TRBV7-9,.,TRBJ1-2,.,CASSPDSHRFYGYTF,TGTGCCAGCAGCCCGGACAGCCATAGATTCTATGGCTACACCTTC
TRBV6-5,.,TRBJ2-1,.,CASSYELGKVAGEQFF,TGTGCCAGCAGTTACGAGTTGGGGAAGGTGGCGGGTGAGCAGTTCTTC
TRBV20-1,.,TRBJ2-5,.,CSARASRAISYQETQYF,TGCAGTGCTAGGGCCAGCAGGGCCATTTCGTACCAAGAGACCCAGTACTTC
TRBV29-1,few,TRBJ2-5,.,CSLDQGGETQYF,TGCAGCTTGGATCAGGGCGGAGAGACCCAGTACTTC
TRBV2,.,TRBJ1-5,.,CASRTLDINQPQHF,TGTGCCAGCAGGACCCTCGACATAAATCAGCCCCAGCATTTT
TRBV6-5,many,TRBJ1-5,.,CASSYSKTVYSNQPQHF,TGTGCCAGCAGTTACTCGAAGACGGTCTATAGCAATCAGCCCCAGCATTTT
TRBV18,.,TRBJ1-1,.,CASSPLGLNGLAFF,TGTGCCAGCTCACCCCTTGGACTGAATGGCTTAGCTTTCTTT
TRBV27,many,TRBJ2-1,.,CASTLRWTAPNEQFF,TGTGCCAGCACCTTACGCTGGACAGCCCCGAATGAGCAGTTCTTC
TRBV19,many,TRBJ2-3,.,CASSIGDGTDTQYF,TGTGCCAGTAGTATTGGGGACGGCACAGATACGCAGTATTTT
TRBV20-1,.,TRBJ2-7,.,CSARDTRRTKSYEQYF,TGCAGTGCTAGAGATACCAGACGGACAAAATCCTACGAGCAGTACTTC
TRBV7-2,many,TRBJ2-5,TRBD1,CASSLTGTGGQETQYF,TGTGCCAGCAGCCTTACCGGGACAGGGGGACAAGAGACCCAGTACTTC
TRBV28,.,TRBJ2-1,TRBD2,CASILSGGRYNEQFF,TGTGCCAGCATCCTAAGCGGGGGCCGCTACAATGAGCAGTTCTTC
TRBV20-1,.,TRBJ2-3,.,CSARADLSDFLPTDTQYF,TGCAGTGCTAGAGCGGATTTATCCGACTTCCTACCGACAGATACGCAGTATTTT
TRBV20-1,.,TRBJ2-3,.,CSVPDRPTDTQYF,TGCAGTGTTCCGGACAGACCCACAGATACGCAGTATTTT
TRBV30,.,TRBJ2-2,.,CAWSVGRVATGELFF,TGTGCCTGGAGTGTGGGCAGGGTCGCCACCGGGGAGCTGTTTTTT
TRBV9,few,TRBJ2-1,.,CASSVETPGNEQFF,TGTGCCAGCAGCGTAGAAACGCCGGGGAATGAGCAGTTCTTC
TRBV4-1,many,TRBJ2-3,.,CASSQVQERKDTQYF,TGCGCCAGCAGCCAAGTGCAGGAGCGAAAAGATACGCAGTATTTT
TRBV6-2/TRBV6-3,.,TRBJ2-2,.,CASSYGGGHPANTGELFF,TGTGCCAGCAGTTACGGCGGGGGCCATCCAGCGAACACCGGGGAGCTGTTTTTT
TRBV7-9,many,TRBJ2-1,TRBD1,CASSFLQGVTYNEQFF,TGTGCCAGCAGCTTCCTACAGGGGGTAACCTACAATGAGCAGTTCTTC
TRBV19,once,TRBJ2-2,.,CASTGARELFF,TGTGCCAGTACGGGAGCGCGGGAGCTGTTTTTT
TRBV12-3/TRBV12-4,few,TRBJ2-7,.,CASSNRDEQYF,TGTGCCAGCAGCAATAGGGACGAGCAGTACTTC
TRBV12-3/TRBV12-4,few,TRBJ2-5,.,CASSLLGAKTQYF,TGTGCCAGCAGTTTACTGGGTGCTAAGACCCAGTACTTC
TRBV10-1,.,TRBJ2-1,.,CASSEAGLLGNEQFF,TGCGCCAGCAGTGAAGCCGGGCTGCTAGGGAATGAGCAGTTCTTC
TRBV5-1,.,TRBJ1-3,TRBD1,CASSWTGDTIYF,TGCGCCAGCAGCTGGACAGGAGACACCATATATTTT
TRBV20-1,.,TRBJ1-2,.,CRGFRESYGYTF,TGCAGGGGGTTTAGGGAATCGTATGGCTACACCTTC
TRBV12-3/TRBV12-4,.,TRBJ1-1,TRBD1,CASTLGDRGLSVDTEAFF,TGTGCCAGCACCCTGGGGGACAGGGGGCTCTCCGTGGACACTGAAGCTTTCTTT
TRBV28,.,TRBJ2-5,.,CASSLLARFETQYF,TGTGCCAGCAGTTTACTAGCCCGGTTCGAGACCCAGTACTTC
TRBV4-3,.,TRBJ2-7,.,CASSRSLGGDYEQYF,TGCGCCAGCAGCAGATCCCTGGGCGGAGACTACGAGCAGTACTTC
TRBV7-2,.,TRBJ2-5,TRBD1,CASSFLGQGALETQYF,TGTGCCAGCAGCTTCCTGGGACAGGGGGCATTAGAGACCCAGTACTTC
TRBV6-1,.,TRBJ1-1,.,CASFKGISEVGTEAFF,TGTGCCAGCTTTAAAGGGATCTCGGAAGTGGGCACTGAAGCTTTCTTT
TRBV6-6,few,TRBJ2-3,.,CASTGLSTDTQYF,TGTGCCAGCACCGGTTTGAGCACAGATACGCAGTATTTT
TRBV6-5,.,TRBJ1-2,TRBD1,CASSYRDRGPYGYTF,TGTGCCAGCAGTTACCGGGACAGGGGCCCCTATGGCTACACCTTC
TRBV19,.,TRBJ1-5,TRBD1,CASSNDRGSNQPQHF,TGTGCCAGTAGTAACGACAGGGGTTCCAATCAGCCCCAGCATTTT
TRBV12-3/TRBV12-4,.,TRBJ1-3,TRBD1,CASSTDRGLGNTIYF,TGTGCCAGCAGCACGGACAGGGGGCTTGGAAACACCATATATTTT
TRBV3-1,many,TRBJ1-1,.,CASSLGRSEAFF,TGTGCCAGCAGCCTCGGCAGATCTGAAGCTTTCTTT
TRBV29-1,.,TRBJ1-1,.,CSVWVGTEAFF,TGCAGCGTTTGGGTCGGCACTGAAGCTTTCTTT
TRBV10-2,.,TRBJ2-2,TRBD2,CASSETGGLTGELFF,TGCGCCAGCAGTGAGACGGGGGGGCTGACCGGGGAGCTGTTTTTT